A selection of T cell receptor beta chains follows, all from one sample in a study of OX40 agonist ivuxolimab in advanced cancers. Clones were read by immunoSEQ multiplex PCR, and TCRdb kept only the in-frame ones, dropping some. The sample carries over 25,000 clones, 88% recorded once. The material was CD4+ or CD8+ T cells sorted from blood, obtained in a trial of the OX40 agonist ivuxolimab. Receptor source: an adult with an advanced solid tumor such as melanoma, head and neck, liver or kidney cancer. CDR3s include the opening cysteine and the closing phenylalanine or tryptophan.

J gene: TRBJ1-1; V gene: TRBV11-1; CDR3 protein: CASSLDSENTEAFF
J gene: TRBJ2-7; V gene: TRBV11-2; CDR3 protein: CASRAHYYEQYF
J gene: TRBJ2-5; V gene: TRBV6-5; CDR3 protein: CASSYSREWETQYF
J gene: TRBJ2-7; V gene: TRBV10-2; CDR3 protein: CASSFGLAGAYEQYF
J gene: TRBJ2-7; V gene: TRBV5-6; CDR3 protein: CASRARTGGWYEQYF
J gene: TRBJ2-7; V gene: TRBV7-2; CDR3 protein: CASSLDRVNEQYF
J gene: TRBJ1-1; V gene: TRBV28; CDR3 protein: CASTELNTEAFF
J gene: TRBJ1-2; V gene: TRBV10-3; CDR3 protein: CAISDPPSPYGYTF
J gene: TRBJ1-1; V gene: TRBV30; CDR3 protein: CAWSSDGNTEAFF
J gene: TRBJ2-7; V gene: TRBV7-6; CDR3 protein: CASSLISGSRSYEQYF
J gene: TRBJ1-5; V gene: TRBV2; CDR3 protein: CASSGVDTGGEGSNQPQHF
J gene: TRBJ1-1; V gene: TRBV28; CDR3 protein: CASSLLREVNTEAFF
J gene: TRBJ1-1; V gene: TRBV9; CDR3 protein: CASSVAGRSFTEAFF
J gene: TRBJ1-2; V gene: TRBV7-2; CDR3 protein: CASSLAPGYGYTF
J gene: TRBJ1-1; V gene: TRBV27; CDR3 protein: CASRFDREGTEAFF
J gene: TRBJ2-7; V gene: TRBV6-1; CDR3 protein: CASSVAPGSYEQYF
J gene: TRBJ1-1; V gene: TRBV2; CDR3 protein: CASSGVKGMAFGAFF
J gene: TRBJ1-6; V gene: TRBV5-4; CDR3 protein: CASRQDQLNSPLHF
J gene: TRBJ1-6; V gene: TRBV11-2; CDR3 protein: CASSLGPDGYNSPLHF
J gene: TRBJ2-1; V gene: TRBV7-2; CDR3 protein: CASSPIVHEQFF
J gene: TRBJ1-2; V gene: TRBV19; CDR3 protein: CASRSGTGGLYGYTF
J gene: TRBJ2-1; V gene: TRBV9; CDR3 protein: CASSVDSGLEQFF
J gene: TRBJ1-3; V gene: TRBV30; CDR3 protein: CAWSRWDAGNTIYF
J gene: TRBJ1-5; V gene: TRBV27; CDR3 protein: CASSLTSVQPQHF
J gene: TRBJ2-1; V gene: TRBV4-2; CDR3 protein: CASSQNPHNEQFF
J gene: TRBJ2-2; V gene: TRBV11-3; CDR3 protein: CASSVRGGQGATGELFF
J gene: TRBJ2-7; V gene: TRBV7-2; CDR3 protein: CASSAFLAGAYEQYF
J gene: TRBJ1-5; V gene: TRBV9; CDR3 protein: CASSVVDRGHGYQPQHF
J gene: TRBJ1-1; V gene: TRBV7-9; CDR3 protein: CASSHSILRTDMNTEAFF
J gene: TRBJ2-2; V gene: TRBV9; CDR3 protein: CASSGSTNTGELFF
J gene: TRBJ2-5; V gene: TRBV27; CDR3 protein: CASSPRQDYLQETQYF